This T cell receptor beta chain was sequenced for a study of blood T cell repertoires in COVID-19. Study context: The analysed material was cDNA or gDNA that came from T cells, B-cell-depleted T cells, or PBMCs.

Study processing details: Using reference gene primer amplification, nucleated cell counts were estimated. The protocol was immunoSEQ multiplex PCR, while the TCRdb copy is restricted to in-frame clones and leaves out a portion. That table supplies the V and J calls and clone size; D and trimming were determined from the DNA. The repertoire holds over 130,000 clones, with 84% as singletons. The germline V and J ends were trimmed by 8 bases and 7 bases, with 18 bases remaining between them. CDR3 length equals 15 residues. The germline V gene encodes CDR1 SNHLY and CDR2 FYNNEI. Patients from Seattle were sampled longitudinally, starting during active infection.

The origin of this receptor is a man aged 25-40 years with COVID-19, enrolled during active disease. This chain connects TRBV2 to TRBJ1-6; tentative D call: TRBD1 (5 bases). Sequenced sample: peripheral blood. In DNA form, the CDR3 reads TGTGCCAGCGACCGGGGCGGGACGCGGAATTCACCCCTCCACTTT. Residues: CASDRGGTRNSPLHF.